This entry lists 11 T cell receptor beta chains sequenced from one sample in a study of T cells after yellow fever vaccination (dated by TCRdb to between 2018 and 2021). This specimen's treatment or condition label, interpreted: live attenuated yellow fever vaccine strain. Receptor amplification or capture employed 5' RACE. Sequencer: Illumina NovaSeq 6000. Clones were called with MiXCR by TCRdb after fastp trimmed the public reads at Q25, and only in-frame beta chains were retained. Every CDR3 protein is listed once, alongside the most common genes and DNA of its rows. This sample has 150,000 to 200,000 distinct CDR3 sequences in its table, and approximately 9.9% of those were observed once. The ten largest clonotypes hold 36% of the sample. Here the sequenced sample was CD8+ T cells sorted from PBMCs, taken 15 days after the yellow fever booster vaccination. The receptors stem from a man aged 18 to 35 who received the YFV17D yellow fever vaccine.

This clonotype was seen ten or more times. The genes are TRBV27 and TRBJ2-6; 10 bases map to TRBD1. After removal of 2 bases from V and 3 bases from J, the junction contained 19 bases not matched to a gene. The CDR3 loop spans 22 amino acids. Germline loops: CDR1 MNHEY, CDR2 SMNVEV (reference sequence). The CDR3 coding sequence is TGTGCCAGCAGTTTAACCGGACAGGGGGAAGGGCGGCTTCGTCTTGGGGCCAACGTCCTGACTTTC. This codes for CASSLTGQGEGRLRLGANVLTF.

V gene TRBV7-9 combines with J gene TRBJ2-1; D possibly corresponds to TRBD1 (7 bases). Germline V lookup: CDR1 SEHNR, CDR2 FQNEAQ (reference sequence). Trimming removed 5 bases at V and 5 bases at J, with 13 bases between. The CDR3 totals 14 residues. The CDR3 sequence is CASSGGTVNNEQFF. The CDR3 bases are TGTGCCAGCAGCGGGGGGACAGTTAACAATGAGCAGTTCTTC.

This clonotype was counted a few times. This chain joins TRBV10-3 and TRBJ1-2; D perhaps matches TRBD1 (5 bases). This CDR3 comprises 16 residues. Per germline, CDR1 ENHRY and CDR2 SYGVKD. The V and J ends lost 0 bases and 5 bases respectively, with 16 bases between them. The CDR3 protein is CAISESTEGRGYGYTF. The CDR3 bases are TGTGCCATCAGTGAGTCGACGGAGGGGCGCGGGTATGGCTACACCTTC.

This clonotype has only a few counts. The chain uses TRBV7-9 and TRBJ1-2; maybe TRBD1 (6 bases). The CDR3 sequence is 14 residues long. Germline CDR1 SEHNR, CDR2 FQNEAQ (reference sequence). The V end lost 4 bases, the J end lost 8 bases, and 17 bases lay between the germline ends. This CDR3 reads CASSYSGGAYGYTF. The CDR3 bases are TGTGCCAGCAGCTACTCGGGGGGCGCATACGGCTACACCTTC.

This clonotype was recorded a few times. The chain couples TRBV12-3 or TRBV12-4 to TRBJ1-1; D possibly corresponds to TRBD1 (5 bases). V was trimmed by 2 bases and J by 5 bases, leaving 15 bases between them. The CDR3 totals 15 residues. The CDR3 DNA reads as TGTGCCAGCAGTTTAACCCAGGGTGGTCGGACTGAAGCTTTCTTT. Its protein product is CASSLTQGGRTEAFF.

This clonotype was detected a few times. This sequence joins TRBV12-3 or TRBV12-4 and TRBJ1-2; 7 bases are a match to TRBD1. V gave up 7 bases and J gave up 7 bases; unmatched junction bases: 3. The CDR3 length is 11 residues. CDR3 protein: CASNYRGGYTF. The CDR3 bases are TGTGCCAGCAACTACAGGGGTGGCTACACCTTC.

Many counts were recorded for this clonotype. CDR3 DNA: TGCAGCGTTGAGACAGGGAAGGAGACTGAAGCTTTCTTT. Protein: CSVETGKETEAFF. This sequence joins TRBV29-1 and TRBJ1-1; 7 nucleotides match TRBD1. CDR1 and CDR2 from the germline V gene are SQVTM and ANQGSEA. V shed 3 bases, J shed 5 bases, and the junction held 6 bases outside the gene matches. There are 13 residues in the CDR3.

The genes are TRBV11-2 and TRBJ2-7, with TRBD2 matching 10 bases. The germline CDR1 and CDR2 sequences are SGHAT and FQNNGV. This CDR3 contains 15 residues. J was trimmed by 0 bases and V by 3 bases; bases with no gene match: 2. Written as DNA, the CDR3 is TGTGCCAGCAGCTTGGGACTAGCGAGCTCCTACGAGCAGTACGTC. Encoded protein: CASSLGLASSYEQYV.

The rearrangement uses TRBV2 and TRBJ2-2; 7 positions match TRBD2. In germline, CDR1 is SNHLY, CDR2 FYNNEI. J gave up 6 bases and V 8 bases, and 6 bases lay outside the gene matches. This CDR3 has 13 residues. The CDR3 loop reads CASWDRGAGELFF. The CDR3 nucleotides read TGTGCCAGCTGGGACCGGGGGGCCGGGGAGCTGTTTTTT.

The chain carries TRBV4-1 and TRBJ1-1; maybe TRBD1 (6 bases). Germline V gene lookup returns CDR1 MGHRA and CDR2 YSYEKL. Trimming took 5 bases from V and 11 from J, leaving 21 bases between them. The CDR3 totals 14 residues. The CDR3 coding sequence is TGCGCCAGCAGCTCAGGGGTGGGGGCCGGCGGGGCTTTCTTT. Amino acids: CASSSGVGAGGAFF.

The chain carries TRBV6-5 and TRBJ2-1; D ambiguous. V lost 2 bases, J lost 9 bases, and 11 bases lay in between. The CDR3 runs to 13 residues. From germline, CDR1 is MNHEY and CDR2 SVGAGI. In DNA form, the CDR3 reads TGTGCCAGCAGTTACCCTCGGACGCGTGAGCAGTTCTTC. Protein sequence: CASSYPRTREQFF.